A selection of T cell receptor beta chains follows, all from one sample in a study of identical twins. TCRdb re-analysed the 5' RACE reads in MiXCR, keeping a single row per CDR3 protein. The sample lists 550,000 to 700,000 distinct CDR3 sequences, more than 9% occurring once. In addition, the sample was reused for a study of yellow fever vaccine responses in identical twins.

The sample comprised PBMCs. The receptors were sampled from a woman aged 18-29 years in good health. The CDR3 runs from the conserved cysteine through the conserved F or W. D genes are given only for firm matches. The listing skips clone size in some rows; elsewhere it reads once, few, many or a size class.

>TRBV20-1|TRBJ2-1|-|many
CSARLSGEYNEQFF
TGCAGTGCTAGACTCTCAGGCGAGTACAATGAGCAGTTCTTC
>TRBV20-1|TRBJ2-7|TRBD1|few
CSARGTGQGNPAYEQYF
TGCAGTGCTAGAGGAACGGGACAGGGGAATCCAGCCTACGAGCAGTACTTC
>TRBV28|TRBJ2-7|-|-
CASSHPPLEQYF
TGTGCCAGCAGCCACCCTCCACTCGAGCAGTACTTC
>TRBV27|TRBJ2-5|-|many
CASSLGPRVGETQYF
TGTGCCAGCAGTTTAGGACCCAGGGTTGGGGAGACCCAGTACTTC
>TRBV2|TRBJ2-7|TRBD1|many
CASRGQGVRFDEQYF
TGTGCCAGCAGGGGACAGGGGGTTCGTTTCGACGAGCAGTACTTC
>TRBV7-2|TRBJ2-7|-|-
CASSLVAGILAYEQYF
TGTGCCAGCAGCTTAGTGGCGGGGATCTTAGCCTACGAGCAGTACTTC
>TRBV29-1|TRBJ2-7|-|many
CSVKQPYEQYF
TGCAGCGTTAAACAGCCCTACGAGCAGTACTTC
>TRBV4-1|TRBJ2-7|-|-
CASSQAVIVDRPYEQYF
TGCGCCAGCAGCCAAGCGGTTATCGTTGACAGGCCCTACGAGCAGTACTTC
>TRBV12-3/TRBV12-4|TRBJ2-5|TRBD1|few
CASSRDRGDVETQYF
TGTGCCAGCAGCAGGGACAGGGGGGATGTGGAGACCCAGTACTTC
>TRBV5-1|TRBJ2-2|TRBD2|few
CASSALAGENTGELFF
TGCGCCAGCAGCGCTCTAGCGGGAGAGAACACCGGGGAGCTGTTTTTT
>TRBV9|TRBJ2-1|TRBD1|few
CASSPFARTGGDNEQFF
TGTGCCAGCAGCCCTTTCGCGAGGACAGGGGGGGACAATGAGCAGTTCTTC
>TRBV29-1|TRBJ2-5|-|-
CSVEEGRVRETQYF
TGCAGCGTTGAGGAGGGCAGGGTGAGGGAGACCCAGTACTTC
>TRBV19|TRBJ2-5|TRBD2|few
CASRRRAGAHQETQYF
TGTGCCAGTAGGAGGAGGGCGGGAGCCCACCAAGAGACCCAGTACTTC
>TRBV6-5|TRBJ1-2|-|many
CASSNDPEQGADGYTF
TGTGCCAGCAGTAACGACCCAGAACAGGGTGCGGATGGCTACACCTTC
>TRBV10-1|TRBJ2-1|-|-
CASRAWSSYNEQFF
TGCGCCAGCAGAGCATGGAGCTCCTACAATGAGCAGTTCTTC
>TRBV7-2|TRBJ2-5|-|few
CASRRGLRQETQYF
TGTGCCAGCCGCAGAGGCCTCCGCCAAGAGACCCAGTACTTC
>TRBV4-1|TRBJ2-1|-|many
CASSQVMGNEQFF
TGCGCCAGCAGCCAAGTGATGGGCAATGAGCAGTTCTTC
>TRBV5-1|TRBJ2-7|TRBD1|-
CASSLQGAIFHEQYF
TGCGCCAGCAGCTTGCAGGGGGCCATATTCCACGAGCAGTACTTC
>TRBV5-1|TRBJ2-7|-|-
CASSQTGQFPYEQYF
TGCGCCAGCAGCCAGACAGGACAGTTTCCCTACGAGCAGTACTTC
>TRBV9|TRBJ2-1|TRBD1|-
CASSFAGTENNEQFF
TGTGCCAGCAGCTTCGCCGGGACAGAAAACAATGAGCAGTTCTTC
>TRBV2|TRBJ2-1|TRBD1|few
CASSERLRQGYNEQFF
TGTGCCAGCAGTGAACGGTTGAGACAGGGGTACAATGAGCAGTTCTTC
>TRBV7-2|TRBJ1-2|-|-
CASSFGKTSGAYGYTF
TGTGCCAGCAGCTTCGGGAAGACCTCAGGGGCCTATGGCTACACCTTC
>TRBV12-3/TRBV12-4|TRBJ1-2|-|few
CASRDNSGVGGYTF
TGTGCCAGCAGGGACAATTCTGGGGTGGGTGGCTACACCTTC
>TRBV6-5|TRBJ2-7|-|few
CASTHKEGYEQYF
TGTGCCAGCACACATAAGGAGGGCTACGAGCAGTACTTC
>TRBV3-1|TRBJ1-4|-|-
CACSQAGIPNEKLFF
TGTGCCTGCAGCCAAGCAGGGATCCCTAATGAAAAACTGTTTTTT
>TRBV30|TRBJ1-2|-|-
CAWTQGNGYTF
TGTGCCTGGACCCAGGGTAATGGCTACACCTTC
>TRBV5-1|TRBJ2-1|-|few
CASSAAGTSTSYNEQFF
TGCGCCAGCAGCGCCGCCGGGACATCCACCTCCTACAATGAGCAGTTCTTC
>TRBV29-1|TRBJ2-1|TRBD2|many
CSVLGREGFNNEQFF
TGCAGCGTCCTGGGGCGGGAGGGCTTCAACAATGAGCAGTTCTTC
>TRBV4-3|TRBJ2-7|TRBD1|-
CASSPTTGSTYEQYF
TGCGCCAGCAGCCCAACGACAGGGTCGACCTACGAGCAGTACTTC
>TRBV30|TRBJ1-1|-|-
CAWTPGRNTEAFF
TGTGCCTGGACCCCGGGGAGGAACACTGAAGCTTTCTTT
>TRBV7-2|TRBJ2-7|-|few
CASSQLSAYEQYF
TGTGCCAGCAGCCAACTCTCCGCCTACGAGCAGTACTTC
>TRBV20-1|TRBJ1-1|-|few
CSAPEESNFEAFF
TGCAGTGCTCCCGAGGAGTCGAACTTTGAAGCTTTCTTT
>TRBV20-1|TRBJ1-1|-|few
CSASRREERSGAFF
TGCAGTGCTAGTCGCCGGGAAGAGAGATCGGGAGCTTTCTTT
>TRBV2|TRBJ2-7|-|-
CASRDNRYEQYF
TGTGCCAGCAGGGACAACCGTTACGAGCAGTACTTC
>TRBV20-1|TRBJ2-1|-|few
CSAPSFGGSSYNEQFF
TGCAGTGCTCCCTCCTTTGGGGGGAGCTCCTACAATGAGCAGTTCTTC
>TRBV11-2|TRBJ2-1|TRBD2|many
CASSSTSGRYNEQFF
TGTGCCAGCAGCTCTACTAGCGGGAGGTACAATGAGCAGTTCTTC
>TRBV6-2/TRBV6-3|TRBJ1-6|TRBD1|many
CASSSLDRIRSPLHF
TGTGCCAGCAGTTCTTTGGACAGGATTCGCTCACCCCTCCACTTT
>TRBV28|TRBJ2-2|TRBD2|-
CASSELAPTGELFF
TGTGCCAGCAGTGAACTAGCGCCCACCGGGGAGCTGTTTTTT
>TRBV5-1|TRBJ1-2|-|many
CASSFSGRENYGYTF
TGCGCCAGCAGCTTCTCTGGGCGGGAAAACTATGGCTACACCTTC
>TRBV12-3/TRBV12-4|TRBJ1-6|TRBD1|many
CASSLVALGQGTTSNSPLHF
TGTGCCAGCAGTTTAGTCGCGTTGGGACAGGGAACGACGAGTAATTCACCCCTCCACTTT
>TRBV13|TRBJ2-5|-|many
CASSLMGRETQYF
TGTGCCAGCAGCTTAATGGGTCGCGAGACCCAGTACTTC
>TRBV7-9|TRBJ2-3|-|many
CASSLGGGHTDTQYF
TGTGCCAGCAGCTTAGGGGGGGGACACACAGATACGCAGTATTTT
>TRBV5-1|TRBJ2-3|TRBD2|many
CASSFGLAGVAQYF
TGCGCCAGCAGCTTTGGACTAGCGGGGGTGGCGCAGTATTTT
>TRBV29-1|TRBJ2-7|TRBD2|-
CSVEDPSGSYEQYF
TGCAGCGTTGAAGATCCCAGCGGGAGTTACGAGCAGTACTTC
>TRBV4-3|TRBJ2-4|-|-
CASSPPILAKNIQYF
TGCGCCAGCAGCCCACCAATCTTAGCCAAAAACATTCAGTACTTC
>TRBV25-1|TRBJ1-4|-|many
CASNSPREKLFF
TGTGCCAGCAACTCCCCGAGGGAAAAACTGTTTTTT
>TRBV6-1|TRBJ2-5|-|few
CASSPDAGSGTQYF
TGTGCCAGCAGTCCCGACGCAGGGAGTGGGACCCAGTACTTC
>TRBV12-3/TRBV12-4|TRBJ2-1|TRBD2|many
CASRLGGSYNEQFF
TGTGCCAGCAGGCTGGGGGGGTCGTACAATGAGCAGTTCTTC
>TRBV28|TRBJ2-5|TRBD1|-
CASRATGVETQYF
TGTGCCAGCAGGGCAACAGGGGTCGAGACCCAGTACTTC
>TRBV2|TRBJ2-2|-|-
CASMENGNTGELFF
TGTGCCAGCATGGAGAACGGGAACACCGGGGAGCTGTTTTTT
>TRBV4-3|TRBJ1-1|-|many
CASSQDFGQEAFF
TGCGCCAGCAGCCAAGATTTTGGACAAGAAGCTTTCTTT
>TRBV15|TRBJ2-4|TRBD2|once
CATREGGGAGKNIQYF
TGTGCCACCAGAGAAGGCGGGGGAGCCGGCAAAAACATTCAGTACTTC
>TRBV9|TRBJ1-1|-|few
CASSVGQANTEAFF
TGTGCCAGCAGCGTAGGACAGGCAAACACTGAAGCTTTCTTT
>TRBV7-8|TRBJ2-3|TRBD2|few
CATKKREGPNTQYF
TGTGCCACCAAAAAGCGGGAGGGTCCGAATACGCAGTATTTT
>TRBV29-1|TRBJ2-7|TRBD1|-
CSVPRTGAPYEQYF
TGCAGCGTTCCCAGGACAGGAGCTCCCTACGAGCAGTACTTC